This T cell receptor beta chain was sequenced for a study of identical twins. On this clonotype: Its specificity is not known.

TCRdb ran MiXCR on the 5' RACE reads and lists one entry per CDR3 protein. The table lists around 1.7 million distinct CDR3 sequences, less than 35% of them singletons. Whole-study results and caveats: Potential partial confounding of zero-insertion analyses by invariant MAIT and iNKT cells was noted.

CDR3 size: 19 residues. This receptor was obtained from a newborn girl in good health. Sequencing input: cord blood. V gene TRBV21-1 combines with J gene TRBJ1-1; the table's TRBD1 call for D was not verified on the DNA. TRBV21-1 is an annotated pseudogene. The CDR3 sequence is CASSKGPKGTGTLNTEAFF. For the CDR3, the DNA is TGTGCCAGCAGCAAAGGCCCCAAAGGGACAGGGACCCTTAACACTGAAGCTTTCTTT.